The 32 T cell receptor beta chains in this list originate from one sample, sequenced in a study of radiotherapy plus CTLA-4 blockade in lung cancer. Generated by immunoSEQ multiplex PCR, the TCRdb table keeps only in-frame clones and is missing some. The repertoire includes about 62,000 clones, around 69% of them detected once, and 2.5% to 3% sits in the top ten. Specimen: peripheral blood, collected from a patient treated with radiotherapy plus ipilimumab. Receptor source: a human donor with non-small cell lung cancer who had a complete response to radiotherapy plus ipilimumab.

This chain uses TRBV9 with TRBJ1-3, with D possibly being TRBD1 (5 bases). This CDR3 spans 14 amino acids. Germline V gene sequence: CDR1 SGDLS, CDR2 YYNGEE. V lost 3 bases and J 0 bases, leaving 7 bases between the germline ends. The CDR3 DNA follows: TGTGCCAGCAGCGACGACAGCTCTGGAAACACCATATATTTT. Its protein is CASSDDSSGNTIYF.

The chain combines TRBV7-2 with TRBJ2-1, with D maybe TRBD1 (5 bases). CDR1 and CDR2 from the germline V gene are SGHTA and FQGNSA. Trimming left V 3 bases short and J 10 bases short, with 16 bases between. This CDR3 spans 14 amino acids. The CDR3 region is CASSFTVRRQEQFF. The CDR3 region has the DNA TGTGCCAGCAGCTTTACGGTCCGCCGACAGGAGCAGTTCTTC.

With respect to this clone: Other DNA sequences in this specimen translate into the identical CDR3. The chain is built from TRBV7-2 and TRBJ2-3; a weak D match, TRBD2 (6 bases). The CDR3 sequence is 14 residues long. Germline-derived CDR1 and CDR2 are SGHTA and FQGNSA. The germline V and J ends were trimmed by 4 bases and 5 bases, with 13 bases remaining between them. The CDR3 here is CASSSGDGGDTQYF. The CDR3 DNA is TGTGCCAGCAGCTCGGGAGATGGGGGAGATACGCAGTATTTT.

The rearrangement links TRBV6-5 to TRBJ1-5; possible D gene TRBD1, 5 bases. Germline values: CDR1 MNHEY, CDR2 SVGAGI. The CDR3 loop spans 15 amino acids. The V and J ends lost 5 bases and 4 bases respectively, with 15 bases between them. CDR3 coding DNA: TGTGCCAGCAGTATGACTGGGGGAGGGAATCAGCCCCAGCATTTT. Amino acids: CASSMTGGGNQPQHF.

This chain links TRBV7-6 with TRBJ2-5, with D maybe TRBD2 (7 bases). Germline CDR1 is SGHVS and CDR2 is FNYEAQ. V lost 4 bases to trimming and J lost 1 base, with 16 bases between them. The CDR3 runs 16 residues. CDR3 loop: CASSSGGRSLQETQYF. The CDR3 DNA reads as TGTGCCAGCAGCTCGGGGGGCAGGAGCCTCCAAGAGACCCAGTACTTC. The full variable domain, completed using reference TRBV7-6 and TRBJ2-5, is GAGVSQSPRYKVTKRGQDVALRCDPISGHVSLYWYRQALGQGPEFLTYFNYEAQQDKSGLPNDRFSAERPEGSISTLTIQRTEQRDSAMYRCASSSGGRSLQETQYFGPGTRLLVL.

The chain uses TRBV7-3 and TRBJ2-2; 8 bases are a match to TRBD2. The V segment lost 0 bases and the J segment 5 bases; nucleotides outside the gene matches: 8. Germline loops: CDR1 SGHTA, CDR2 FQGTGA. CDR3 size: 17 residues. This CDR3 is CASSLTHTSGPTGELFF. The CDR3, as DNA: TGTGCCAGCAGCTTAACTCACACTAGCGGACCGACCGGGGAGCTGTTTTTT.

This chain connects TRBV19 to TRBJ2-3; D is ambiguous. V lost 2 bases and J 2 bases, leaving 8 bases between the germline ends. The CDR3 is made up of 14 amino acids. Germline loops: CDR1 LNHDA, CDR2 SQIVND (reference sequence). The CDR3 DNA reads TGTGCCAGTAGTATACTGGGCCCCACAGATACGCAGTATTTT. It encodes CASSILGPTDTQYF.

This clone was seen a few times. This chain uses TRBV28 with TRBJ1-3; 7 nucleotides line up with TRBD1. The CDR3 totals 17 residues. The J segment lost 4 bases and the V segment lost 4 bases, leaving 13 bases of the junction unmatched. Germline V gene data show CDR1 as MDHEN and CDR2 as SYDVKM. The CDR3 DNA is TGTGCCAGCAGTTCCCAACCCCAGGGGGTATCGGGAAACACCATATATTTT. This translates into CASSSQPQGVSGNTIYF.

V and J are TRBV27 and TRBJ2-7; 12 bases align to TRBD2. Germline CDR1 MNHEY, CDR2 SMNVEV (reference sequence). CDR3 length: 14 residues. V shed 5 bases, J shed 3 bases, and the junction held 2 bases outside the gene matches. CDR3 sequence (DNA): TGTGCCAGCAGTCCGGGACTAGCGGGCTACGAGCAGTACTTC. Translating it yields CASSPGLAGYEQYF.

This chain joins TRBV18 and TRBJ2-3, with D perhaps matching TRBD1 (5 bases). Per the germline V gene, CDR1 is KGHSH and CDR2 is LQKENI. This CDR3 has 14 amino acids. The V end lost 5 bases, the J end lost 1 base, and 10 bases lay between the germline ends. CDR3 region: CASSVQGRTDTQYF. CDR3 bases: TGTGCCAGCTCAGTGCAGGGTCGCACAGATACGCAGTATTTT.

This clone has a single count. The rearrangement uses TRBV28 and TRBJ2-7; D not resolved. Germline V gene data show CDR1 as MDHEN and CDR2 as SYDVKM. V lost 2 bases, J lost 0 bases, and 5 bases lay in between. CDR3 length: 13 residues. CDR3 protein: CASSLGSSYEQYF. The DNA for the CDR3 is TGTGCCAGCAGTTTAGGCTCCTCCTACGAGCAGTACTTC.

V gene TRBV5-1 combines with J gene TRBJ2-2, with TRBD1 matching 7 bases. Germline CDR1 SGHRS, CDR2 YFSETQ. The CDR3 runs 16 residues. V shed 0 bases, J shed 7 bases, and the junction held 9 bases outside the gene matches. CDR3 loop: CASSLAERGPNGELFF. In DNA, the CDR3 is TGCGCCAGCAGCTTGGCCGAGAGGGGGCCTAACGGGGAGCTGTTTTTT.

The V and J genes are TRBV5-1 and TRBJ2-7, with a possible D match to TRBD2 (6 bases). CDR3 length: 13 amino acids. Germline assignment: CDR1 SGHRS and CDR2 YFSETQ. V was shortened by 2 bases and J by 1 base, with 7 bases between the two germline ends. Here the CDR3 DNA reads TGCGCCAGCAGCTTCGGACTATCCTACGAGCAGTACTTC. Its protein product is CASSFGLSYEQYF.

The V call is TRBV4-2, the J call TRBJ1-2; weak D call: TRBD1 (6 bases). The ends were cut back, 0 bases at V and 7 bases at J, with 12 bases in the middle. There are 14 residues in the CDR3. Per the germline V gene, CDR1 is LGHNA and CDR2 is YNFKEQ. CDR3 protein: CASSQDRGQSGYTF. CDR3 DNA: TGTGCCAGCAGCCAAGACAGGGGTCAAAGTGGCTACACCTTC.

The chain has TRBV5-6 and TRBJ1-2, with TRBD1 matching 7 bases. The CDR3 loop spans 16 amino acids. The trim removed 0 bases at V and 5 bases at J, leaving 10 bases unmatched. The V gene's germline CDR1 is SGHDT and CDR2 YYEEEE. DNA for the CDR3: TGTGCCAGCAGCTTGGAATTCAGGACAGGAAAATATGGCTACACCTTC. This codes for CASSLEFRTGKYGYTF.

This clone was seen just once. The V and J genes are TRBV28 and TRBJ2-5; 11 bases are shared with TRBD2. Germline-derived CDR1 and CDR2 are MDHEN and SYDVKM. The CDR3 has 16 amino acids. V trimming: 2 bases; J trimming: 4 bases; junction bases outside the gene matches: 6. For the CDR3, the DNA is TGTGCCAGCAGTTTAAATAGGCTAGCGGGAGGAGAGACCCAGTACTTC. Translation gives CASSLNRLAGGETQYF.

The chain has TRBV5-4 and TRBJ2-1; TRBD2 matches 11 bases. Germline lookup yields CDR1 SGHNT and CDR2 YYREEE (reference sequence). CDR3 length: 12 residues. The V and J ends lost 9 bases and 5 bases, in that order; junction bases with no gene match: 1. The CDR3 reads CAKLAGDNEQFF. As DNA, the CDR3 is TGTGCCAAACTAGCGGGGGACAATGAGCAGTTCTTC.

The chain recombines TRBV7-2 with TRBJ1-2; no reliable D call. Trimming pared 0 bases from V and 4 bases from J, leaving 6 bases between. The CDR3 consists of 13 residues. The germline V gene has CDR1 SGHTA and CDR2 FQGNSA. CDR3 sequence (DNA): TGTGCCAGCAGCTTAGCGGAGGTCTATGGCTACACCTTC. Translation: CASSLAEVYGYTF.

The genes are TRBV5-4 and TRBJ2-5; D possibly corresponds to TRBD1 (5 bases). The CDR3 is 15 amino acids. V dropped 4 bases and J dropped 5 bases, with 18 bases sitting between them. In germline, CDR1 is SGHNT, CDR2 YYREEE (reference sequence). CDR3 in DNA: TGTGCCAGCAGCCCAAGGGCAGGCAAGGGGGAGACCCAGTACTTC. Translation: CASSPRAGKGETQYF.

V and J are TRBV6-5 and TRBJ2-7; 8 nucleotides line up with TRBD2. From germline, CDR1 is MNHEY and CDR2 SVGAGI. This CDR3 contains 15 residues. V gave up 3 bases and J gave up 2 bases; unmatched junction bases: 6. CDR3 nucleotide sequence: TGTGCCAGCAGTTATCGTCGCGGGGGGCCCTACGAGCAGTACTTC. This encodes CASSYRRGGPYEQYF.

The J gene is TRBJ1-1, the V gene TRBV7-6; D is perhaps TRBD1 (5 bases). Trimming shortened V by 8 bases and J by 2 bases, and 12 bases separated the two germline ends. This CDR3 spans 13 amino acids. Germline-derived CDR1 and CDR2 are SGHVS and FNYEAQ. In nucleotides, the CDR3 is TGTGCCAGCCACAGGCTGGAAAACACTGAAGCTTTCTTT. It translates to CASHRLENTEAFF.

This clone was recorded a few times. This chain joins TRBV7-8 and TRBJ1-4; TRBD1 might be the D (5 bases). There are 14 residues in the CDR3. Trimming removed 5 bases at V and 1 base at J, with 8 bases between. Germline assignment: CDR1 SGHVS and CDR2 FQNEAQ. This CDR3 is CASSLQETNEKLFF. CDR3 nucleotides: TGTGCCAGCAGCCTACAGGAAACTAATGAAAAACTGTTTTTT.

The chain has TRBV7-2 and TRBJ2-3, with unresolved D. The length of the CDR3 is 15 residues. V dropped 2 bases and J dropped 0 bases, with 9 bases sitting between them. Germline V CDR1 and CDR2: SGHTA, FQGNSA. CDR3 region: CASSLLPGSTDTQYF. The DNA of the CDR3 is TGTGCCAGCAGCTTACTCCCGGGTAGCACAGATACGCAGTATTTT.

The chain carries TRBV28 and TRBJ2-1; D is possibly TRBD2 (6 bases). This CDR3 contains 13 residues. Germline CDR1 and CDR2: MDHEN and SYDVKM. Trimming removed 9 bases from V and 6 bases from J, with 15 bases in between. CDR3 amino acids: CASAAGGPNEQFF. The CDR3 DNA reads TGTGCCAGTGCCGCCGGGGGTCCCAATGAGCAGTTCTTC. The full variable domain, completed using reference TRBV28 and TRBJ2-1, is DVKVTQSSRYLVKRTGEKVFLECVQDMDHENMFWYRQDPGLGLRLIYFSYDVKMKEKGDIPEGYSVSREKKERFSLILESASTNQTSMYLCASAAGGPNEQFFGPGTRLTVL.

This clone turned up a few times. The CDR3 spells CASSPQVYYGYTF. In DNA, the CDR3 is TGTGCCAGTAGCCCACAGGTTTACTATGGCTACACCTTC. The V call is TRBV19, the J call TRBJ1-2; tentatively, D is TRBD1 (5 bases). V was pared by 6 bases and J by 3 bases, with 11 bases between. This CDR3 region has 13 residues. CDR1 is LNHDA and CDR2 is SQIVND in the germline V gene (reference sequence). Complete variable domain (other parts from reference TRBV19 and TRBJ1-2): DGGITQSPKYLFRKEGQNVTLSCEQNLNHDAMYWYRQDPGQGLRLIYYSQIVNDFQKGDIAEGYSVSREKKESFPLTVTSAQKNPTAFYLCASSPQVYYGYTFGSGTRLTVV.

This clone was detected once. This rearrangement joins TRBV7-9 to TRBJ1-1, with D maybe TRBD1 (6 bases). CDR1 is SEHNR, CDR2 FQNEAQ, per germline (reference sequence). CDR3 length: 14 residues. Trimming cost V 1 base and J 5 bases, with 11 bases left between them. The CDR3 DNA is TGTGCCAGCAGCTTAGGGGGGGGCCGGACTGAAGCTTTCTTT. It yields the protein CASSLGGGRTEAFF.

This clone was observed a few times. This chain connects TRBV15 to TRBJ1-2; D may be TRBD1 (6 bases). The ends were cut back, 4 bases at V and 5 bases at J, with 11 bases in the middle. There are 13 residues in the CDR3. CDR1 and CDR2 (germline): LNHNV, YYDKDF (reference sequence). The CDR3 sequence is CATSTDTGYGYTF. Here the CDR3 DNA reads TGTGCCACCAGCACCGACACAGGGTATGGCTACACCTTC.

Only one count was recorded for this clone. The chain is built from TRBV6-5 and TRBJ1-5, with D possibly matching TRBD1 (6 bases). Germline V gene sequence: CDR1 MNHEY, CDR2 SVGAGI. The CDR3 has 14 amino acids. Trimming left V 6 bases short and J 3 bases short, with 12 bases between. The CDR3 here is CASSKGEANQPQHF. CDR3 in DNA: TGTGCCAGCAGCAAGGGGGAAGCCAATCAGCCCCAGCATTTT.

This clone was detected only a few times. This chain connects TRBV7-3 to TRBJ2-7; TRBD2 agrees at 12 bases. J was trimmed by 4 bases and V by 5 bases; bases with no gene match: 12. This CDR3 region has 17 residues. CDR1 and CDR2 from the germline V gene are SGHTA and FQGTGA. The CDR3 region has the DNA TGTGCCAGCAGCCCGAGACTAGCGGGAGTGTTGGGATACGAGCAGTACTTC. Translated: CASSPRLAGVLGYEQYF.

The gene calls are TRBV19 and TRBJ2-5; 7 bases align to TRBD1. The end of the DNA aligns better with TRBJ2-7, so the J call may be wrong. CDR1 and CDR2 (germline): LNHDA, SQIVND (reference sequence). The CDR3 length is 15 residues. The CDR3 DNA sequence: TGTGCCAGTAGTAGGGGACAGACCAGCTCCTACGAGCAGTACTTC. Its protein is CASSRGQTSSYEQYF.

This clone was counted once. V usage is TRBV28 and J usage is TRBJ1-5, with D unresolved. CDR3 size: 15 residues. The germline gives CDR1 MDHEN, CDR2 SYDVKM. V gave up 8 bases and J gave up 8 bases, with 22 bases separating them. CDR3 protein: CASAGWEGRGKPQHF. The CDR3 DNA reads as TGTGCCAGCGCCGGGTGGGAGGGTCGGGGTAAGCCCCAGCATTTT. The entire variable domain, with the rest obtained from reference TRBV28 and TRBJ1-5, is as follows: DVKVTQSSRYLVKRTGEKVFLECVQDMDHENMFWYRQDPGLGLRLIYFSYDVKMKEKGDIPEGYSVSREKKERFSLILESASTNQTSMYLCASAGWEGRGKPQHFGDGTRLSIL.

This clone was detected once. The V call is TRBV30, the J call TRBJ2-7; D possibly corresponds to TRBD1 (6 bases). The germline V gene has CDR1 GTSNPN and CDR2 SVGIG (reference sequence). V was cut by 4 bases and J by 6 bases, with 19 bases left in between. The CDR3 totals 14 residues. The CDR3, as DNA: TGTGCCTGGATGGAGGACAGCCGCCGCCGCGAGCAGTACTTC. It translates to CAWMEDSRRREQYF.